This T cell receptor (beta chain) was sequenced for a study of blood T cell repertoires in COVID-19. Study overall: Sources were T cells, B-cell-depleted T cells, or PBMCs; the material itself was cDNA or gDNA.

Using immunoSEQ multiplex PCR, the repertoire was profiled, and TCRdb retains in-frame clones only, with some absent. The top ten clones hold 1.5% to 2% of a sample with 400,000 to 500,000 clones, over 75% of them seen once. This study enrolled people aged 18 to 89 from about 24 US geographic areas. V was pared by 5 bases and J by 2 bases, with 10 bases of the junction left unmatched. Germline values: CDR1 SGHVS, CDR2 FQNEAQ. This CDR3 region has 16 residues. The sequenced sample was PBMCs or T cells enriched from blood (not recorded which). The sequence came from a woman in her thirties or forties who had recovered from COVID-19. The chain links TRBV7-8 to TRBJ2-3; 7 bases are a match to TRBD1. The CDR3: CASSQQGPLYTDTQYF. The CDR3 DNA follows: TGTGCCAGCAGCCAACAGGGGCCCCTCTACACAGATACGCAGTATTTT.